This T cell receptor (beta chain) appears in the sequencing data of a study of T cell responses to AZD1222 COVID-19 vaccine. Turning to the study itself: Analyses pooled second doses at about 4 or about 12 weeks.

On this clone: Its target is not known.

Study observations and caveats: The span of vaccine-associated CD4 TCRs extended across spike, with dominance at 160-218 and 743-854.

Libraries were prepared by immunoSEQ multiplex PCR; TCRdb keeps only in-frame clonotypes and omits some of them. Seen here are roughly 98,000 clones, around nine tenths observed once, and the top ten hold approximately 11%. This sample comprised peripheral blood, obtained on day 0 of AZD1222 vaccination. The clonotype comes from an adult in good health.

For the CDR3, the DNA is TGTGCCAGCAGGGGGGACGGGACGAATTCACCCCTCCACTTT. Translating gives CASRGDGTNSPLHF. The chain combines TRBV5-5 with TRBJ1-6, with a tentative D call TRBD1 (5 bases). Germline V gene lookup returns CDR1 SGHKS and CDR2 YYEKEE (reference sequence). Between the trimmed V and J ends, which lost 5 bases and 7 bases, there was a span of 13 bases. This CDR3 region has 14 residues.